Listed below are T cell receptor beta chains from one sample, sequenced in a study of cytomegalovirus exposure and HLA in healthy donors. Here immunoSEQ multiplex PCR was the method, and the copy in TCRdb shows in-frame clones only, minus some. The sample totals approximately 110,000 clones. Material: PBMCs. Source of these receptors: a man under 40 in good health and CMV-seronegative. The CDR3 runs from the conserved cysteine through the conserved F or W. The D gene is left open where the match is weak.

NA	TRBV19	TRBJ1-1	CASSIDPEGDAFF	TGTGCCAGTAGTATAGATCCCGAAGGGGATGCTTTCTTT
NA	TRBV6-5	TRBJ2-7	CASTDKFSYEQYF	TGTGCCAGCACGGACAAATTCTCCTACGAGCAGTACTTC
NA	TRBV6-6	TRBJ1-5	CASMPLHRADQPQHF	TGTGCCAGCATGCCTCTTCACAGGGCCGATCAGCCCCAGCATTTT
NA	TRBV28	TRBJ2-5	CASSLQGQETQYF	TGTGCCAGCAGTTTACAGGGACAAGAGACCCAGTACTTC
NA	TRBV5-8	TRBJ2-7	CASSPQAPEYYEQYF	TGTGCCAGCAGCCCACAGGCCCCGGAATATTACGAGCAGTACTTC
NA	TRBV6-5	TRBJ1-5	CASSYSQGGNQPQHF	TGTGCCAGCAGTTACTCGCAGGGTGGGAATCAGCCCCAGCATTTT
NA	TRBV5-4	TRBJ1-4	CASSFTPPGQLNEKLFF	TGTGCCAGCAGCTTTACCCCTCCAGGACAGCTTAATGAAAAACTGTTTTTT
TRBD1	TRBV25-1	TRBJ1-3	CASSEWTGGGGNTIYF	TGTGCCAGCAGTGAGTGGACAGGGGGTGGTGGAAACACCATATATTTT
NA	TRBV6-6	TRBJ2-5	CASSYSRFGGGETQYF	TGTGCCAGCAGTTACAGTCGGTTCGGAGGTGGAGAGACCCAGTACTTC
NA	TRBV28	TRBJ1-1	CASSLGSVLLEAFF	TGTGCCAGCAGTTTAGGTTCGGTTCTCCTTGAAGCTTTCTTT
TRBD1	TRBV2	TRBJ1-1	CASTGQGTNTEAFF	TGTGCCAGCACAGGACAGGGAACGAACACTGAAGCTTTCTTT
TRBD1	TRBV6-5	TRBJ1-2	CASTRQGTDGYTF	TGTGCCAGCACCCGACAGGGGACGGATGGCTACACCTTC
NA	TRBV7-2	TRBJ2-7	CASSLVSPYEQYF	TGTGCCAGCAGTCTAGTGTCCCCCTACGAGCAGTACTTC
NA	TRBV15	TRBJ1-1	CATSRGEGGDTEAFF	TGTGCCACCAGCAGAGGGGAGGGGGGGGACACTGAAGCTTTCTTT
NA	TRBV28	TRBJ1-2	CASRGLNYGYTF	TGTGCCAGCAGAGGACTCAACTATGGCTACACCTTC
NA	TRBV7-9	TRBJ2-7	CASSLGQQEQYF	TGTGCCAGCAGCTTAGGACAGCAAGAGCAGTACTTC
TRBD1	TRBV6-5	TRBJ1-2	CASRETGTHYTF	TGTGCCAGCAGAGAGACAGGGACCCACTACACCTTC
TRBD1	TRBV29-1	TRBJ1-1	CSVEVRGLYTEAFF	TGCAGCGTTGAAGTTAGGGGGCTGTACACTGAAGCTTTCTTT
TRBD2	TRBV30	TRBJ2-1	CAWSFPTSGRALEFF	TGTGCCTGGAGTTTCCCCACTAGCGGGAGGGCCCTGGAGTTCTTC
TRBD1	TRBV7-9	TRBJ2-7	CASSSRTGFGYEQYF	TGTGCCAGCAGCTCCCGGACAGGGTTCGGGTACGAGCAGTACTTC
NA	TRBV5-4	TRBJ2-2	CASKTRTGSTGELFF	TGTGCCAGCAAAACGAGGACGGGGAGCACCGGGGAGCTGTTTTTT
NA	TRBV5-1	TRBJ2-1	CASSVGPFRLLSNEQFF	TGCGCCAGCAGCGTGGGACCGTTCCGACTCCTTTCCAATGAGCAGTTCTTC
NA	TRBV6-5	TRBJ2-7	CATGGGPSSYEQYF	TGTGCCACCGGCGGAGGGCCGAGCTCCTACGAGCAGTACTTC
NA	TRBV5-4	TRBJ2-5	CASSLAGETQYF	TGTGCCAGCAGCTTGGCCGGGGAGACCCAGTACTTC
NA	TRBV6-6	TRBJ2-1	CASSRIGSSSGNEQFF	TGTGCCAGCAGTCGGATCGGGAGTAGCTCGGGCAATGAGCAGTTCTTC
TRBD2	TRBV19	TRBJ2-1	CASSISSGRAVHEQFF	TGTGCCAGTAGTATTTCGAGTGGGAGGGCCGTCCATGAGCAGTTCTTC
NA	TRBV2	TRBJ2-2	CASGWGAGELFF	TGTGCCAGCGGGTGGGGGGCCGGGGAGCTGTTTTTT
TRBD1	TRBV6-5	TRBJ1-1	CASSLPGQERDTEAFF	TGTGCCAGCAGTTTGCCGGGACAGGAGAGGGACACTGAAGCTTTCTTT
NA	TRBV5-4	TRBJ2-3	CASSLDQLSTDTQYF	TGTGCCAGCAGCCTAGACCAGTTAAGCACAGATACGCAGTATTTT
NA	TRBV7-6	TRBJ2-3	CASSLQGDTQYF	TGTGCCAGCAGCTTACAGGGAGATACGCAGTATTTT
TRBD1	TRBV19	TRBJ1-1	CASSMGTGDGNTEAFF	TGTGCCAGTAGTATGGGGACAGGGGATGGGAACACTGAAGCTTTCTTT
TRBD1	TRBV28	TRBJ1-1	CASSFKGARDTEAFF	TGTGCCAGCAGTTTCAAGGGGGCTCGCGACACTGAAGCTTTCTTT
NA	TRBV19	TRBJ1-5	CASSIQGYSNQPQHF	TGTGCCAGTAGTATCCAGGGTTATAGCAATCAGCCCCAGCATTTT
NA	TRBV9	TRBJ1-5	CASSVVPGQPQHF	TGTGCCAGCAGCGTAGTGCCGGGTCAGCCCCAGCATTTT
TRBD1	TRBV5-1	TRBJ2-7	CASSLDLGTGGYEQYF	TGCGCCAGCAGCTTGGATTTGGGGACAGGGGGGTACGAGCAGTACTTC
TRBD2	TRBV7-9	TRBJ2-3	CASTIAGALSDTQYF	TGTGCCAGCACAATAGCGGGAGCATTATCTGATACGCAGTATTTT
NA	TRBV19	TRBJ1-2	CASTNRAGVERRGYTF	TGTGCCAGTACCAACCGCGCGGGAGTGGAACGGCGCGGCTACACCTTC
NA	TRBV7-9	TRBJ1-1	CASSRGDGGRETEAFF	TGTGCCAGCAGCCGAGGGGACGGGGGGCGAGAGACTGAAGCTTTCTTT
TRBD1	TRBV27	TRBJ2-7	CASSVTGAPLYEQYF	TGTGCCAGCAGCGTCACAGGGGCCCCCCTCTACGAGCAGTACTTC
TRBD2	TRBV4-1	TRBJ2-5	CASSQGVGETGGAASVQYF	TGCGCCAGCAGCCAGGGGGTGGGCGAGACGGGAGGGGCGGCATCGGTCCAGTACTTC
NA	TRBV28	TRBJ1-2	CASSTPGGALTNYGYTF	TGTGCCAGCAGTACCCCCGGGGGGGCCCTTACTAACTATGGCTACACCTTC
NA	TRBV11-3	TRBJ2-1	CASSFGLSSYNEQFF	TGTGCCAGCAGTTTCGGACTATCCTCCTACAATGAGCAGTTCTTC
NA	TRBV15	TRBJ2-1	CATSATGLTRYNEQFF	TGTGCCACCAGCGCCACGGGACTTACTCGTTACAATGAGCAGTTCTTC
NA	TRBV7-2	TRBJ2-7	CASSLGTYEQYF	TGTGCCAGCAGCTTAGGAACTTACGAGCAGTACTTC
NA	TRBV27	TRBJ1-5	CASSLGNGEPQHF	TGTGCCAGCAGTTTAGGTAACGGGGAGCCCCAGCATTTT
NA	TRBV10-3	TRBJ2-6	CAISESRRTSGANVLTF	TGTGCCATCAGTGAGTCTCGGAGAACCTCTGGGGCCAACGTCCTGACTTTC
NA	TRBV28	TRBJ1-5	CASIPGGGQPQHF	TGTGCCAGCATCCCGGGGGGAGGTCAGCCCCAGCATTTT
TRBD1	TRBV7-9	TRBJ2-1	CASSSNRGSYNEQFF	TGTGCCAGCAGCTCCAACAGGGGCTCCTACAATGAGCAGTTCTTC
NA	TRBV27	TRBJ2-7	CASSVPGTGTYEQYF	TGTGCCAGCAGTGTACCCGGGACTGGGACCTACGAGCAGTACTTC
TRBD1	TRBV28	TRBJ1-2	CASSFDKGANNYGYTF	TGTGCCAGCAGTTTCGATAAGGGGGCGAATAACTATGGCTACACCTTC
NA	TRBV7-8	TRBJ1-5	CASSVGGYSNQPQHF	TGTGCCAGCAGCGTCGGGGGTTACAGCAATCAGCCCCAGCATTTT
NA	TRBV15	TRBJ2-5	CATSRDRAGAIGETQYF	TGTGCCACCAGCAGAGATAGGGCGGGGGCGATCGGAGAGACCCAGTACTTC
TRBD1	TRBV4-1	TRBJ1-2	CASRRQGATYTF	TGCGCCAGCAGGAGGCAGGGGGCCACCTACACCTTC